The clone carrying this T cell receptor beta chain came up a few times. This record comes from a study of T cells after yellow fever vaccination. V gave up 5 bases and J gave up 1 base, with 8 bases separating them. This CDR3 has 14 residues. CDR1 is SEHNR and CDR2 is FQNEAQ in the germline V gene (reference sequence). One entry per CDR3 protein, called by TCRdb with MiXCR from the 5' RACE reads. Seen here are some 120,000 distinct CDR3 sequences, approximately 16% observed once, and the top ten hold around 40%. This TCR was recovered from a man in his late teens or twenties who received the YFV17D yellow fever vaccine. The rearrangement uses TRBV7-9 and TRBJ2-2, with D unclear. Sequenced material: CD8+ T cells sorted from PBMCs, taken 5 days after the yellow fever booster vaccination. The CDR3 loop is CASSAEENTGELFF. CDR3 bases: TGTGCCAGCAGCGCTGAAGAGAACACCGGGGAGCTGTTTTTT. Using reference TRBV7-9 and TRBJ2-2 for the parts outside the CDR3, the full variable domain is DTGVSQNPRHKITKRGQNVTFRCDPISEHNRLYWYRQTLGQGPEFLTYFQNEAQLEKSRLLSDRFSAERPKGSFSTLEIQRTEQGDSAMYLCASSAEENTGELFFGEGSRLTVL.